The entry that follows covers one TCR beta chain sequence. The data are from a study of blood T cell repertoires in COVID-19. Germline values: CDR1 SGHTS, CDR2 YDEGEE. The CDR3 is 15 residues long. The V and J ends lost 4 bases and 2 bases respectively, with 13 bases between them. Measured with immunoSEQ multiplex PCR; TCRdb has only the in-frame clones, and not every one. The sample lists 200,000 or so clones; roughly 90% were seen once. Sequences were obtained from peripheral blood. This chain connects TRBV5-8 to TRBJ2-1; a weak D match, TRBD1 (6 bases). This receptor was taken from a woman aged 70-85 years with acute or convalescent COVID-19. For the CDR3, the DNA is TGTGCCAGCAGCCCCGGGACAAACACCTACAATGAGCAGTTCTTC. It specifies CASSPGTNTYNEQFF.